These T cell receptor beta chains were read from a single sample in a study of cytomegalovirus exposure and HLA in healthy donors. Method: immunoSEQ multiplex PCR; TCRdb's copy keeps in-frame clones and lacks some. The sample consists of fewer than 140,000 clones, approximately 80% of them appearing once. The specimen was PBMCs. These receptors all stem from a man aged 55 to 70 in good health and CMV-seronegative. Each CDR3 is given with its conserved first and last residue. The D gene is left open where the match is weak. Part of the rows lack a size; the others show once, few, many or a class for expanded clones.

TGCAGCGTTGGATCGAGGGCAGGGGCCTACGAGCAGTACTTC | CSVGSRAGAYEQYF | - | TRBJ2-7 | TRBV29-1 | - | 14
TGTGCCAGCAGCTTAGGAGGGTGGAGAGACCTGTTTTTT | CASSLGGWRDLFF | - | TRBJ1-4 | TRBV11-2 | - | 13
TGCGCCAGCAGCCAAGAGAGGGTATTAGCGGGCCACTACGAGCAGTACTTC | CASSQERVLAGHYEQYF | - | TRBJ2-7 | TRBV4-1 | TRBD2 | 17
TGTGCCAGCAGTTTATCGAGCGGCCGCCCTGGGGCCAACGTCCTGACTTTC | CASSLSSGRPGANVLTF | - | TRBJ2-6 | TRBV27 | - | 17
TGTGCCAGTAGTATAGAGGACAGGGGCGAAGACTATGGCTACACCTTC | CASSIEDRGEDYGYTF | few | TRBJ1-2 | TRBV19 | TRBD1 | 16
TGTGCCAGCTCACCCTACACAGGGAACCAAGAGACCCAGTACTTC | CASSPYTGNQETQYF | few | TRBJ2-5 | TRBV18 | - | 15
TGTGCCAGCAGCTTGGAGAGTAACACAGATACGCAGTATTTT | CASSLESNTDTQYF | - | TRBJ2-3 | TRBV5-4 | - | 14
TGTGCCAGCAGCTCCCCCGACAGGTTAAGATCGGAAGAGCAGTACTTC | CASSSPDRLRSEEQYF | - | TRBJ2-7 | TRBV7-9 | - | 16
TGCGCCAGCAGCCGCACCGATGGGGGAGCGGGGTACTACGAGCAGTACTTC | CASSRTDGGAGYYEQYF | few | TRBJ2-7 | TRBV4-1 | TRBD2 | 17
TGTGCCAGCTCACCAATGACAGGGCGTTGGGAGACCCAGTACTTC | CASSPMTGRWETQYF | - | TRBJ2-5 | TRBV18 | TRBD1 | 15
TGTGCCAGCAGTGTCACGGAAGGGGAGGATAGGCCTGGGGCCAACGTCCTGACTTTC | CASSVTEGEDRPGANVLTF | large | TRBJ2-6 | TRBV6-1 | - | 19
TGTGCCAGCAGCTACCGAGGGACAGGGGGATATGGCTACTATGGCTACACCTTC | CASSYRGTGGYGYYGYTF | - | TRBJ1-2 | TRBV5-4 | TRBD1 | 18
TGTGCCAGCACCTTATCCGGAGGCAATGAGCAGTTCTTC | CASTLSGGNEQFF | - | TRBJ2-1 | TRBV6-5 | - | 13
TGTGCCAGCAGCTTGTACGGCAGGAATCTTAACTATGGCTACACCTTC | CASSLYGRNLNYGYTF | - | TRBJ1-2 | TRBV5-6 | - | 16
TGCAGCGTTGACGGGACTAGCGGGGTTAATGAGCAGTTCTTC | CSVDGTSGVNEQFF | - | TRBJ2-1 | TRBV29-1 | TRBD2 | 14
TGTGCCAGCGGTGAACAGGGGGCATTCGACGAGCAGTACTTC | CASGEQGAFDEQYF | - | TRBJ2-7 | TRBV6-5 | TRBD1 | 14
TGCGCCAGCAGCCAATGGGGACAGGGGAGCTCCTACGAGCAGTACTTC | CASSQWGQGSSYEQYF | - | TRBJ2-7 | TRBV5-1 | TRBD1 | 16
TGTGCCAGCAGGGCTAGCGGGGGAAGCACAGATACGCAGTATTTT | CASRASGGSTDTQYF | - | TRBJ2-3 | TRBV6-4 | TRBD2 | 15
TGTGCCAGCAGCAACAGGCGTGCTGGGGCCAACGTCCTGACTTTC | CASSNRRAGANVLTF | - | TRBJ2-6 | TRBV7-2 | - | 15
TGTGCCAGCAGCAGAGGGGGTAACTATGGCTACACCTTC | CASSRGGNYGYTF | once | TRBJ1-2 | TRBV7-2 | - | 13
TGTGCCAGCGTGTCTGACAGGGTTGGCTACACCTTC | CASVSDRVGYTF | - | TRBJ1-2 | TRBV28 | TRBD1 | 12
TGTGCCTGGAGCAGCGGGGGGGCTGTCAAAAACATTCAGTACTTC | CAWSSGGAVKNIQYF | few | TRBJ2-4 | TRBV30 | TRBD2 | 15
TGCAGCGTTTCCGTTCCGACTAATGAAAAACTGTTTTTT | CSVSVPTNEKLFF | few | TRBJ1-4 | TRBV29-1 | - | 13
TGTGCCAGCAGTTACTCTGAGTCCCCTGGTGGTGGCTACACCTTC | CASSYSESPGGGYTF | - | TRBJ1-2 | TRBV6-6 | - | 15
TGTGCCAGCAGCCGACTAGCGGGGGCGGGAGCGGCCGGGGAGCTGTTTTTT | CASSRLAGAGAAGELFF | - | TRBJ2-2 | TRBV7-9 | TRBD2 | 17
TGTGCCAGCAGCCCAGCAGGGTTCGGCACTGAAGCTTTCTTT | CASSPAGFGTEAFF | - | TRBJ1-1 | TRBV7-6 | - | 14
TGTGCCAGCTCACCAACTCAGGGGCGAGGCAATCAGCCCCAGCATTTT | CASSPTQGRGNQPQHF | - | TRBJ1-5 | TRBV18 | - | 16
TGTGCCAGCAGTTGGAGGTCGGGACAGGGGATAACAGCTTTCTTT | CASSWRSGQGITAFF | - | TRBJ1-1 | TRBV27 | TRBD1 | 15
TGTGCCTGGAGTGTACTTGTCAGGGGCGGGAGGACTGAAGCTTTCTTT | CAWSVLVRGGRTEAFF | - | TRBJ1-1 | TRBV30 | - | 16
TGTGCCAGCAGCCAAGTTCCCGACAGGCGCCTTTCGCGGCCCCAGCATTTT | CASSQVPDRRLSRPQHF | - | TRBJ1-5 | TRBV4-2 | - | 17
TGTGCCAGTAGCAGAGCGGGGGGGCCATATGAGACCCAGTACTTC | CASSRAGGPYETQYF | - | TRBJ2-5 | TRBV19 | TRBD2 | 15
TGTGCCAGCAGCTTAACAGCAGGGTACCAAGAGACCCAGTACTTC | CASSLTAGYQETQYF | - | TRBJ2-5 | TRBV7-3 | - | 15
TGCGCCAGCAGCTTGGTGGGGGACAGGGCCACAGATACGCAGTATTTT | CASSLVGDRATDTQYF | - | TRBJ2-3 | TRBV5-1 | TRBD1 | 16
TGTGCCAGCAGCTACGGGGGGGACTCTGGAAACACCATATATTTT | CASSYGGDSGNTIYF | - | TRBJ1-3 | TRBV6-5 | - | 15
TGTGCCAGCAGCAGACCCGATCGACAGGGAAACTATGGCTACACCTTC | CASSRPDRQGNYGYTF | - | TRBJ1-2 | TRBV7-9 | TRBD1 | 16
TGTGCCAGCAGCTTGAGAAGCAGGGCCTATGGCTACACCTTC | CASSLRSRAYGYTF | few | TRBJ1-2 | TRBV7-8 | - | 14
TGTGCCAGCAGCCCACTAGCCGGGGGGCACGGGGAGCTGTTTTTT | CASSPLAGGHGELFF | - | TRBJ2-2 | TRBV7-6 | - | 15
TGCGCCAGCAGCTTCACCCTAGCGGGGGACCAAGAGACCCAGTACTTC | CASSFTLAGDQETQYF | few | TRBJ2-5 | TRBV5-1 | TRBD2 | 16
TGCGCCAGCAGGCCGGGACAGGGGGCCACTGAAGCTTTCTTT | CASRPGQGATEAFF | - | TRBJ1-1 | TRBV5-1 | TRBD1 | 14
TGTGCCAGCAGCTTAGGGGGCCCAGGGAATCAGCCCCAGCATTTT | CASSLGGPGNQPQHF | few | TRBJ1-5 | TRBV7-8 | - | 15
TGTGCCAGCAGTAGGGACAGCAACCGGGTGGCCACCGGGGAGCTGTTTTTT | CASSRDSNRVATGELFF | - | TRBJ2-2 | TRBV5-5 | TRBD1 | 17
TGCGCCAGCTCAAATGGGGGCCGCTCCGGAACCAATGAAAAACTGTTTTTT | CASSNGGRSGTNEKLFF | - | TRBJ1-4 | TRBV5-1 | - | 17
TGTGCCGTCAGTTCTGACAGGGTAGGGGCCACAGATACGCAGTATTTT | CAVSSDRVGATDTQYF | - | TRBJ2-3 | TRBV10-3 | TRBD1 | 16
TGTGCCAGCAGCTCCAGCGGGGGGGTGAGGAATTCACCCCTCCACTTT | CASSSSGGVRNSPLHF | - | TRBJ1-6 | TRBV7-2 | - | 16
TGTGCCATCAGTGAGAAGGGGGCAGTGGCCTACGAGCAGTACTTC | CAISEKGAVAYEQYF | - | TRBJ2-7 | TRBV10-3 | TRBD1 | 15